The 9 T cell receptor beta chains presented below share a single source sample, sequenced in a study of control samples from healthy donors and cancer patients. The data were produced by immunoSEQ multiplex PCR, yet TCRdb's version contains in-frame clones alone and is incomplete. The sample has 70,000 to 95,000 clones; roughly 93% are singletons. The sequencing sample was made of PBMCs. Receptor source: a woman between 40 and 50 years old with lung cancer.

The chain couples TRBV5-1 to TRBJ2-1; 9 bases are shared with TRBD1. Germline CDR1 is SGHRS and CDR2 is YFSETQ. Trimming took 5 bases from V and 7 from J; bases not matched to a gene: 4. CDR3 length: 13 amino acids. This CDR3 is CASSWTGENEQFF. Here the CDR3 DNA reads TGCGCCAGCAGTTGGACAGGGGAAAATGAGCAGTTCTTC.

The chain combines TRBV6-5 with TRBJ1-6, with 7 bases fitting TRBD1. With 7 bases clipped from V and 15 bases from J, the junction kept 18 bases outside the gene matches. The CDR3 contains 15 residues. Germline V gene data show CDR1 as MNHEY and CDR2 as SVGAGI. CDR3 loop: CASTPRDSRTIDLHF. The DNA for the CDR3 is TGTGCCAGCACCCCACGGGACAGTCGTACTATAGACCTCCACTTT.

This rearrangement joins TRBV5-4 to TRBJ2-3; TRBD1 or TRBD2 may be the D gene (6 bases each). There are 13 residues in the CDR3. The V and J ends lost 4 bases and 2 bases respectively, with 8 bases between them. Germline CDR1 and CDR2: SGHNT and YYREEE (reference sequence). CDR3: CASSTGATDTQYF. CDR3 bases: TGTGCCAGCAGCACGGGGGCCACAGATACGCAGTATTTT. The full variable domain, completed using reference TRBV5-4 and TRBJ2-3, is ETGVTQSPTHLIKTRGQQVTLRCSSQSGHNTVSWYQQALGQGPQFIFQYYREEENGRGNFPPRFSGLQFPNYSSELNVNALELDDSALYLCASSTGATDTQYFGPGTRLTVL.

This chain connects TRBV10-3 to TRBJ1-5; 9 nucleotides match TRBD1. V trimming: 3 bases; J trimming: 6 bases; junction bases outside the gene matches: 9. The CDR3 is 16 residues long. Germline V gene data show CDR1 as ENHRY and CDR2 as SYGVKD. CDR3 loop: CAISDFDRGTRQPQHF. For the CDR3, the DNA is TGTGCCATCAGTGACTTTGACAGGGGGACACGTCAGCCCCAGCATTTT.

V and J are TRBV24-1 and TRBJ1-5; D remains unclear. The CDR3 runs 14 residues. Trimming shortened V by 4 bases and J by 6 bases, and 12 bases separated the two germline ends. Germline V lookup: CDR1 KGHDR, CDR2 SFDVKD. DNA for the CDR3: TGTGCCACCAGTGAACTGGGGTCGGGTCAGCCCCAGCATTTT. Translation gives CATSELGSGQPQHF.

The rearrangement links TRBV3-1 (or the pseudogene TRBV3-2) to TRBJ1-2, with 8 bases identical to TRBD1. Germline V CDR1 and CDR2: LGHDT, YNNKEL (reference sequence). V trimming: 1 base; J trimming: 4 bases; junction bases outside the gene matches: 8. The CDR3 sequence is 16 residues long. The CDR3 sequence: CASSQVLTGGSYGYTF. The CDR3 bases are TGTGCCAGCAGCCAAGTGCTAACAGGGGGTAGCTATGGCTACACCTTC.

This chain uses TRBV28 with TRBJ1-5, with 9 bases identical to TRBD1. Germline lookup yields CDR1 MDHEN and CDR2 SYDVKM. V was clipped by 3 bases and J by 4 bases; unmatched bases: 13. The CDR3 sequence is 18 residues long. The chain's CDR3 is CASSFGTGQLGGNQPQHF. CDR3 DNA sequence: TGTGCCAGCAGTTTCGGGACAGGGCAATTGGGAGGAAATCAGCCCCAGCATTTT.

The chain has TRBV19 and TRBJ2-7; D gene unclear. The germline V and J ends were trimmed by 5 bases and 0 bases, with 8 bases remaining between them. CDR3 length: 13 residues. CDR1 and CDR2 (germline): LNHDA, SQIVND (reference sequence). The CDR3 reads CASSSGPSYEQYF. The DNA for the CDR3 is TGTGCCAGTAGTTCCGGTCCCTCCTACGAGCAGTACTTC.

V is TRBV6-1 and J is TRBJ1-1, with 9 bases lining up with TRBD1. J gave up 7 bases and V 6 bases, and 6 bases lay outside the gene matches. The CDR3 is made up of 13 amino acids. The V gene's germline CDR1 is MNHNS and CDR2 SASEGT. Written as DNA, the CDR3 is TGTGCCAGCAGCGCCGACAGGGGGTTTGAAGCTTTCTTT. Protein: CASSADRGFEAFF.